The following is a T cell receptor beta chain sequence with its context. The antigen is unknown. The CDR3 length is 16 residues. The V gene lost 0 bases and the J gene lost 2 bases, with 12 bases spanning the gap. The V gene's germline CDR1 is PRHDT and CDR2 FYEKMQ (reference sequence). The data were produced by immunoSEQ multiplex PCR, yet TCRdb's version contains in-frame clones alone and is incomplete. The data hold around 370,000 clones, with about 88% observed a single time. The data were taken from a study of Ad26.COV2.S vaccination and SARS-CoV-2 variants. Study summary: It was the COV1001 Ad26.COV2.S trial arm that included the donor. Intramuscularly, Ad26.COV2.S was given either once or twice, 56 days apart. General observations from the study: Analytic work on TCR breadth and depth might have understated the full extent of total T cell responses. Reportedly, spike-specific CD8+ and CD4+ T cell responses achieved substantial breadth once vaccination had taken place.

Stated treatment: 15 to 20 received Ad26.COV2.S at low or high dose, single or two shots; several received placebo; per-sample allocation not given. Day 63 after the first vaccine or placebo injection was the time point for sampling. The receptor was derived from a person aged 18-60 years who received the Ad26.COV2.S COVID-19 vaccine or a placebo. Here the sequenced sample was peripheral blood, taken in a trial of Ad26.COV2.S vaccine versus placebo. The rearrangement uses TRBV13 and TRBJ2-3; possible D gene TRBD2, 6 bases. The CDR3 region has the DNA TGTGCCAGCAGCTTAGGCCGGGGGACCCCCACAGATACGCAGTATTTT. It yields the protein CASSLGRGTPTDTQYF.